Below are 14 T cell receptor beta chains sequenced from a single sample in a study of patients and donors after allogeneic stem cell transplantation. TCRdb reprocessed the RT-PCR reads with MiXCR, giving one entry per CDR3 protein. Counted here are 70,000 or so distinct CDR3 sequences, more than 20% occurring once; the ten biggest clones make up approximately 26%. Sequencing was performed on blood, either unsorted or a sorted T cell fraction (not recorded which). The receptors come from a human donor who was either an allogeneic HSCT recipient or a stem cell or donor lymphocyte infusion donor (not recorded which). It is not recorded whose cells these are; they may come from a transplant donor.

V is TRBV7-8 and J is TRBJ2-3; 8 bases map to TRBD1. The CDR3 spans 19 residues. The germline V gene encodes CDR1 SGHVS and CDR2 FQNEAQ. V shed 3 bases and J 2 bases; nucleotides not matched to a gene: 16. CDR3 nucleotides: TGTGCCAGCAGCTTTTCTGTTCGGAGGGGACAGGACCACACAGATACGCAGTATTTT. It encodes CASSFSVRRGQDHTDTQYF.

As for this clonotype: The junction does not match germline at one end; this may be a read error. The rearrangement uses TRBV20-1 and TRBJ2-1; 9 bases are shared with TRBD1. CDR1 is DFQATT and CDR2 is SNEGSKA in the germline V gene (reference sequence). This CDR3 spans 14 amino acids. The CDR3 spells CCARTGVHYNEQFF. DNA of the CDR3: TGCTGTGCGAGGACAGGGGTCCACTACAATGAGCAGTTCTTC.

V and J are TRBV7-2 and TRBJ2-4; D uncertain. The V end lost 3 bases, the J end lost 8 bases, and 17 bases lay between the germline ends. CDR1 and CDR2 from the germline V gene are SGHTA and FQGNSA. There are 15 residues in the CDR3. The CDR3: CASSLAPGWVDIQYF. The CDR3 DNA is TGTGCCAGCAGCTTGGCGCCGGGCTGGGTTGACATTCAGTACTTC.

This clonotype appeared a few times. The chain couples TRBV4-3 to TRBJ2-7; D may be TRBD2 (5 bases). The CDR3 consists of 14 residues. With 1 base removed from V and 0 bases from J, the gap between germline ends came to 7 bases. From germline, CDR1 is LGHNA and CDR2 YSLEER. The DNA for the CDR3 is TGCGCCAGCAGCCAAGCCGACTACTCCTACGAGCAGTACTTC. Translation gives CASSQADYSYEQYF.

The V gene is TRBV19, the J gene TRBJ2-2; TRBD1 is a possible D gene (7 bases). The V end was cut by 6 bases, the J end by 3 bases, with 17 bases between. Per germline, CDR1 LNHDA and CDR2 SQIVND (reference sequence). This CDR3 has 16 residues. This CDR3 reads CASSHLRGADTGELFF. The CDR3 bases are TGTGCCAGTAGCCACCTCAGGGGGGCGGACACCGGGGAGCTGTTTTTT.

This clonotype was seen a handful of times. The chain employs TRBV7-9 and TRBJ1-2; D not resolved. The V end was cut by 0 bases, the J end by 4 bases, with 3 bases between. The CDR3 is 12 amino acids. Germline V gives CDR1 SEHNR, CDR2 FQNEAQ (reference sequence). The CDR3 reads CASSLASYGYTF. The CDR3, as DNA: TGTGCCAGCAGCTTAGCCAGCTATGGCTACACCTTC. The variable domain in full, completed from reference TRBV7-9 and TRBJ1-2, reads DTGVSQNPRHKITKRGQNVTFRCDPISEHNRLYWYRQTLGQGPEFLTYFQNEAQLEKSRLLSDRFSAERPKGSFSTLEIQRTEQGDSAMYLCASSLASYGYTFGSGTRLTVV.

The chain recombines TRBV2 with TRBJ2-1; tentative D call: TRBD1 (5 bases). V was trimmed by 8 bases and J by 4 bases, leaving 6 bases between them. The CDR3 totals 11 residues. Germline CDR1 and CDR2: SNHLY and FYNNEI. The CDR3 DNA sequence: TGTGCCAGCGGGGCTTACAATGAGCAGTTCTTC. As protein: CASGAYNEQFF.

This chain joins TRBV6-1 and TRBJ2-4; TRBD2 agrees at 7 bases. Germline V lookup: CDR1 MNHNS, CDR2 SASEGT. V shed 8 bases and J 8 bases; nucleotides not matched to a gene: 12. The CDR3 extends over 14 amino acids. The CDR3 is CASSTGAGRDIQYF. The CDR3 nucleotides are TGTGCCAGCTCCACTGGGGCAGGGAGGGACATTCAGTACTTC.

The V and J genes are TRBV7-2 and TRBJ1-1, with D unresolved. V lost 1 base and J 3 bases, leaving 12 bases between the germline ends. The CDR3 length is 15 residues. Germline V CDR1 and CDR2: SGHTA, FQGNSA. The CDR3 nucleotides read TGTGCCAGCAGCTTAGAGGGTCCGGGGTACACTGAAGCTTTCTTT. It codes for CASSLEGPGYTEAFF.

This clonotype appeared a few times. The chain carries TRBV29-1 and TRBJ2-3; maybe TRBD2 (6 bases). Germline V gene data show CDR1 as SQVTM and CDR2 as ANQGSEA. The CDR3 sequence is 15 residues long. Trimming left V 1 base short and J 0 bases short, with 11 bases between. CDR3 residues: CSVEGGKTSTDTQYF. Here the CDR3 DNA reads TGCAGCGTTGAAGGCGGGAAGACTAGCACAGATACGCAGTATTTT.

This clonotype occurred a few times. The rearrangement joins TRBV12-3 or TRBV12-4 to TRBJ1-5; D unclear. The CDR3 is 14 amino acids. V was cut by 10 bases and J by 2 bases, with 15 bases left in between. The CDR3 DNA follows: TGTGCCACCTCTTTGAGTTTTGGCAATCAGCCCCAGCATTTT. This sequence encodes CATSLSFGNQPQHF.

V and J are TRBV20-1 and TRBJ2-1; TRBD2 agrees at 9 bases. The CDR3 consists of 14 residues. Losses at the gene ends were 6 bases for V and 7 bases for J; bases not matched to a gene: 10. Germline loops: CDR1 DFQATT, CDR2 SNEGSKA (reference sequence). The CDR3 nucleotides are TGCAGTGCCGCCACTAGCGGGCGCATTAATGAGCAGTTCTTC. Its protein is CSAATSGRINEQFF.

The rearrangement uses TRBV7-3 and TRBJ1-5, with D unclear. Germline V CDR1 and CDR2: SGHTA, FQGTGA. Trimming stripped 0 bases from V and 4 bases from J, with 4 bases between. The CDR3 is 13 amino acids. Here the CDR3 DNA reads TGTGCCAGCAGCTTAACGCGGAATCAGCCCCAGCATTTT. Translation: CASSLTRNQPQHF.

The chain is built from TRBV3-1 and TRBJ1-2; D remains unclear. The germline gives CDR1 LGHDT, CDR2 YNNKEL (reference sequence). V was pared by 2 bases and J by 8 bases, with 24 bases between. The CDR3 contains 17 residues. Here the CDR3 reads CASSQSPRIQSISGYTF. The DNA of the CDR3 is TGTGCCAGCAGCCAAAGCCCCAGGATCCAATCCATCTCCGGCTACACCTTC.